The entry below gives a single TCR beta chain sequence along with its context. Its antigen is not identified. Produced via immunoSEQ multiplex PCR; TCRdb's table is partial and in-frame only. Among 50,000 or so clones, about 93% were seen once, and the ten largest hold 2.5% to 3%. This sample was taken from a study of graft-versus-host responses after intestinal transplantation. At the level of the study: All recipients were given anti-thymocyte globulin induction, and tacrolimus and steroids were then administered for 2 to 4 years.

Overall study results and limits: Patients with graft-donor T cell macrochimerism had high graft-versus-host to host-versus-graft clonal ratios in allografts. Researchers found GvH clones in recipient marrow, and some showed up first in ileum or blood. Association was observed between peak circulating GvH clone levels and early post-transplant HvG declines.

This TCR derives from a human patient who received an intestinal transplant, so some T cells may come from the graft donor. This specimen was PBMCs, taken about 120 days after intestinal transplantation.

CDR3 bases: TGTGCCAGCAGTTACGTCGGGAACAAGCGGGAAAAACTGTTTTTT. This codes for CASSYVGNKREKLFF. V and J are TRBV6-5 and TRBJ1-4, with D unresolved. From germline, CDR1 is MNHEY and CDR2 SVGAGI. Trimming shortened V by 2 bases and J by 8 bases, and 15 bases separated the two germline ends. The CDR3 has 15 residues.